This TCR beta chain was sequenced during a study of cytomegalovirus exposure and HLA in healthy donors. Findings and limits, study-wide: Compared with the approximately 700-donor mean, an Asian-associated ancestry cluster reportedly had fewer N-insertions, according to a later analysis. The presence/absence work took it that sequencing depth was about the same across donors. Rates of TCR association differed by HLA locus in a later analysis, with DRB1 highest and HLA-C lowest. The study labeled about 160 TCR beta chains cytomegalovirus-associated.

The CDR3 spans 16 residues. From germline, CDR1 is SGDLS and CDR2 YYNGEE. Unmatched junction bases numbered 1, after V lost 0 bases and J lost 0 bases. This clone was seen just once. Antigen unknown. A multiplex PCR was run with 60 Vbeta primers and 13 Jbeta primers. TCRdb's table, derived via immunoSEQ multiplex PCR, lists solely in-frame clones and lacks some. The sample has about 200,000 clones; 73% are singletons. The chain couples TRBV9 to TRBJ2-1, with TRBD2 matching 9 bases. The origin of this receptor is a woman between 25 and 40 years old in good health and CMV-seronegative. The sample was PBMCs. The CDR3 coding sequence is TGTGCCAGCAGCGTAGCTAGCGGGGTCTCCTACAATGAGCAGTTCTTC. Amino acid sequence: CASSVASGVSYNEQFF.